These 20 T cell receptor beta chains share one sample of origin, sequenced in a study of type 1 regulatory T cells. One entry per CDR3 protein results from TCRdb running MiXCR on the reads. The sample carries 55,000 to 65,000 distinct CDR3 sequences, 60% to 80% recorded once. Their antigen targets remain unknown. The source material was cultured non-Tr1 T cells, either the whole culture or a sorted T cell fraction (not recorded which). The receptors here all came from a human donor in good health.

The chain combines TRBV5-4 with TRBJ2-7; the D is unclear. The CDR3 extends over 17 amino acids. The V gene's germline CDR1 is SGHNT and CDR2 YYREEE (reference sequence). Trimming removed 0 bases at V and 2 bases at J, with 18 bases between. This CDR3 reads CASSLGVTSGEPYEQYF. Here the CDR3 DNA reads TGTGCCAGCAGCTTGGGGGTCACCAGTGGGGAACCCTACGAGCAGTACTTC.

This chain links TRBV5-1 with TRBJ2-1; TRBD1 might be the D (5 bases). The V and J ends lost 5 bases and 4 bases respectively, with 19 bases between them. The germline CDR1 and CDR2 sequences are SGHRS and YFSETQ. CDR3 size: 16 residues. The CDR3 is CASRPPGGQPYNEQFF. The CDR3 coding sequence is TGCGCCAGCAGACCCCCCGGCGGACAACCATACAATGAGCAGTTCTTC.

The J gene is TRBJ2-4, the V gene TRBV20-1; the D gene is possibly TRBD1 (5 bases). The germline V gene has CDR1 DFQATT and CDR2 SNEGSKA (reference sequence). V dropped 0 bases and J dropped 7 bases, with 22 bases sitting between them. CDR3 length equals 17 residues. The CDR3 nucleotides read TGCAGTGCTAGAGAATTCGGCTCTGGACACATAAGGAACATTCAGTACTTC. Protein: CSAREFGSGHIRNIQYF.

The chain is built from TRBV7-9 and TRBJ2-1; a possible D gene is TRBD2 (7 bases). The ends were cut back, 4 bases at V and 7 bases at J, with 17 bases in the middle. CDR1 SEHNR and CDR2 FQNEAQ come from the germline V gene (reference sequence). The CDR3 sequence is 15 residues long. DNA for the CDR3: TGTGCCAGCAGCTCCAGGGGTGGACTAGTGAATGAGCAGTTCTTC. Translated: CASSSRGGLVNEQFF.

V and J are TRBV19 and TRBJ2-3; 13 bases fit TRBD2. Germline V gene sequence: CDR1 LNHDA, CDR2 SQIVND (reference sequence). The length of the CDR3 is 14 residues. V was clipped by 10 bases and J by 5 bases; unmatched bases: 6. In DNA form, the CDR3 reads TGTGCCACCAGGGGACTAGCGGGAATAGATACGCAGTATTTT. As protein: CATRGLAGIDTQYF.

The chain links TRBV18 to TRBJ2-5; D might be TRBD1 (6 bases). The germline V gene encodes CDR1 KGHSH and CDR2 LQKENI. This CDR3 contains 14 residues. The V and J ends lost 4 bases and 2 bases respectively, with 11 bases between them. CDR3 DNA sequence: TGTGCCAGCTCACGGAGTCAGGGGCAAGAGACCCAGTACTTC. This translates into CASSRSQGQETQYF.

This chain uses TRBV2 with TRBJ1-1; unclear D gene. In germline, CDR1 is SNHLY, CDR2 FYNNEI. The ends were cut back, 3 bases at V and 0 bases at J, with 8 bases in the middle. This CDR3 has 14 amino acids. CDR3 region: CASSDGGMNTEAFF. The DNA of the CDR3 is TGTGCCAGCAGTGACGGTGGAATGAACACTGAAGCTTTCTTT.

As concerns this clonotype: Germline is not matched at one junction end, which may reflect a read error. This chain joins TRBV5-1 and TRBJ2-5; no definite D call. The CDR3 extends over 14 amino acids. CDR1 is SGHRS and CDR2 is YFSETQ in the germline V gene. CDR3 DNA sequence: TGCGCCAGCAGCTTGCAAGGGTACCAAGAGAGCCAGTACTTC. This sequence encodes CASSLQGYQESQYF.

This clonotype was observed a handful of times. The rearrangement links TRBV2 to TRBJ2-1; TRBD1 aligns across 9 bases. This CDR3 has 13 residues. The V and J ends lost 7 bases and 6 bases, in that order; junction bases with no gene match: 4. Germline loops: CDR1 SNHLY, CDR2 FYNNEI. CDR3 region: CASKGQGINEQFF. The CDR3 DNA is TGTGCCAGCAAAGGACAGGGGATCAATGAGCAGTTCTTC.

This chain uses TRBV7-2 with TRBJ2-5; D ambiguous. This CDR3 is 14 amino acids long. V was clipped by 5 bases and J by 2 bases, with 12 bases between them. Germline V gene sequence: CDR1 SGHTA, CDR2 FQGNSA. CDR3 protein: CASSQSGSQETQYF. The CDR3 DNA reads TGTGCCAGCAGCCAGTCGGGCAGTCAAGAGACCCAGTACTTC.

The V gene is TRBV7-9, the J gene TRBJ1-1; no definite D call. V was cut by 3 bases and J by 1 base, with 6 bases left in between. The length of the CDR3 is 13 residues. From germline, CDR1 is SEHNR and CDR2 FQNEAQ (reference sequence). CDR3 loop: CASSFDKNTEAFF. CDR3 sequence (DNA): TGTGCCAGCAGCTTTGACAAGAACACTGAAGCTTTCTTT.

This rearrangement joins TRBV7-2 to TRBJ1-3, with D uncertain. The length of the CDR3 is 17 residues. V lost 1 base and J 3 bases, leaving 16 bases between the germline ends. CDR1 and CDR2 (germline): SGHTA, FQGNSA. CDR3 loop: CASSLVGAGFGGNTIYF. The CDR3 coding sequence is TGTGCCAGCAGCTTAGTAGGTGCTGGATTTGGTGGAAACACCATATATTTT.

The sample holds a few counts of this clonotype. The chain uses TRBV20-1 and TRBJ1-1, with D unresolved. Germline V gene lookup returns CDR1 DFQATT and CDR2 SNEGSKA (reference sequence). The CDR3 contains 12 residues. V was clipped by 3 bases and J by 1 base, with 6 bases between them. CDR3 loop: CSASTTNTEAFF. In DNA, the CDR3 is TGCAGTGCTAGCACTACGAACACTGAAGCTTTCTTT.

V usage is TRBV12-3 or TRBV12-4 and J usage is TRBJ2-4; D perhaps matches TRBD2 (5 bases). The CDR3 is made up of 15 amino acids. Trimming took 6 bases from V and 12 from J, leaving 24 bases between them. In DNA form, the CDR3 reads TGTGCCAGCAGCCCCCTCTCGGGTGGAATCGGGGATCAGTACTTC. It is translated as CASSPLSGGIGDQYF.

The chain uses TRBV2 and TRBJ2-1; possibly TRBD1 or TRBD2 for D (5 bases each). Trimming pared 3 bases from V and 14 bases from J, leaving 17 bases between. There are 13 residues in the CDR3. CDR1 and CDR2 from the germline V gene are SNHLY and FYNNEI. CDR3 region: CASSEGTTRGEFF. CDR3 coding DNA: TGTGCCAGCAGTGAGGGAACTACTCGAGGGGAGTTCTTC.

The chain employs TRBV19 and TRBJ1-5; D is uncertain. Germline CDR1 reads LNHDA; CDR2 reads SQIVND (reference sequence). Trimming took 5 bases from V and 2 from J, leaving 13 bases between them. CDR3 length: 15 residues. The CDR3 spells CASSLAIGGNQPQHF. CDR3 DNA: TGTGCCAGTAGTTTGGCCATTGGGGGCAATCAGCCCCAGCATTTT.

This chain joins TRBV11-2 and TRBJ2-7; D not certain. Looked up from germline, CDR1 is SGHAT and CDR2 is FQNNGV. V shed 4 bases and J shed 3 bases, with 13 bases lying between them. This CDR3 contains 14 residues. The CDR3 DNA reads TGTGCCAGCAGCTCGTATGACGGGTACTACGAGCAGTACTTC. Amino acids: CASSSYDGYYEQYF.

The chain carries TRBV27 and TRBJ2-7, with no clear D. V shed 5 bases and J shed 5 bases, with 16 bases lying between them. Germline CDR1 is MNHEY and CDR2 is SMNVEV (reference sequence). This CDR3 contains 14 residues. CDR3 DNA: TGTGCCAGCAGTCCCTCTAGAATTAGGAACGAGCAGTACTTC. Its protein is CASSPSRIRNEQYF.

This sequence joins TRBV2 and TRBJ2-6; D uncertain. Germline-derived CDR1 and CDR2 are SNHLY and FYNNEI. V was cut by 5 bases and J by 0 bases, with 14 bases left in between. The CDR3 has 17 amino acids. CDR3 sequence reads: CASSFELNPSGANVLTF. Here the CDR3 DNA reads TGTGCCAGCAGTTTCGAACTTAATCCCTCTGGGGCCAACGTCCTGACTTTC.

This clonotype was counted only a few times. The V and J genes are TRBV12-3 or TRBV12-4 and TRBJ2-7, with TRBD2 matching over 7 bases. The length of the CDR3 is 14 residues. The CDR3 DNA follows: TGTGCGAAGAGGGACTATAAACAAACCTACGAGCAGTACTTC. Amino acids: CAKRDYKQTYEQYF.